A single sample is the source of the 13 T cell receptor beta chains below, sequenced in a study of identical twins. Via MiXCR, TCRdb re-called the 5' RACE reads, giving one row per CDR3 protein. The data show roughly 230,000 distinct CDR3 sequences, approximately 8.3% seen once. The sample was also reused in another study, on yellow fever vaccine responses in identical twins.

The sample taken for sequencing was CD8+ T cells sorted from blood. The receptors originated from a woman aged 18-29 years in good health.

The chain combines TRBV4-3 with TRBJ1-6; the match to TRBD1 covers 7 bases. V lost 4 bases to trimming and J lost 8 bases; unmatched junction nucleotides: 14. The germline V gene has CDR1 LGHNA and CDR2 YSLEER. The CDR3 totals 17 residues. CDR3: CASSPSPGTVGYSPLHF. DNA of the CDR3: TGCGCCAGCAGCCCTTCCCCTGGGACAGTGGGGTATTCACCCCTCCACTTT.

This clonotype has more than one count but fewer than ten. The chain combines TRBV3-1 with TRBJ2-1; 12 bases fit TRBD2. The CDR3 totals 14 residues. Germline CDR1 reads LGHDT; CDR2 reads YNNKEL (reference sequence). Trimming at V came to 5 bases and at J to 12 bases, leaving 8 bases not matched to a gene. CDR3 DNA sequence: TGTGCCAGCAGCGAACGACTAGCGGGAGTGTGGCAGTTCTTC. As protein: CASSERLAGVWQFF.

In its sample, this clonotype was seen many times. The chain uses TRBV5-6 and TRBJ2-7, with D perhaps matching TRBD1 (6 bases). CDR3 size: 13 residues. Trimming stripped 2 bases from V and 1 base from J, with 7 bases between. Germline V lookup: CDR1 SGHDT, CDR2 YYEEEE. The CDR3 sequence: CASSFTGSYEQYF. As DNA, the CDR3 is TGTGCCAGCAGCTTTACAGGGTCCTACGAGCAGTACTTC. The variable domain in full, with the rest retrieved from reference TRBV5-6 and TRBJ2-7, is DAGVTQSPTHLIKTRGQQVTLRCSPKSGHDTVSWYQQALGQGPQFIFQYYEEEERQRGNFPDRFSGHQFPNYSSELNVNALLLGDSALYLCASSFTGSYEQYFGPGTRLTVT.

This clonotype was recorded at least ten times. The CDR3 loop is CASSLTGTAAYNEQFF. CDR3 DNA sequence: TGTGCCAGCAGCCTAACCGGGACTGCGGCGTACAATGAGCAGTTCTTC. The chain uses TRBV7-9 and TRBJ2-1; D may be TRBD2 (6 bases). The V end was cut by 5 bases, the J end by 4 bases, with 18 bases between. Per germline, CDR1 SEHNR and CDR2 FQNEAQ (reference sequence). This CDR3 is built from 16 residues.

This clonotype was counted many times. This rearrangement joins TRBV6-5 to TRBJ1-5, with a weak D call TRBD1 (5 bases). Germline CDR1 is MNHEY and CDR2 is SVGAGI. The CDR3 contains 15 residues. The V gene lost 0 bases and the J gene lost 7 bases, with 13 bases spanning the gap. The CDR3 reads CASSYSNGGGQPQHF. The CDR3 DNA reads TGTGCCAGCAGTTACTCTAATGGGGGAGGGCAGCCCCAGCATTTT.

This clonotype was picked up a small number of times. This CDR3 is CASSPGLAGVNEQFF. Here the CDR3 DNA reads TGTGCCAGCAGTCCCGGACTAGCGGGGGTAAATGAGCAGTTCTTC. The chain joins TRBV7-3 to TRBJ2-1, with TRBD2 matching over 13 bases. CDR3 length equals 15 residues. Germline assignment: CDR1 SGHTA and CDR2 FQGTGA. V was clipped by 6 bases and J by 7 bases; unmatched bases: 6. The full variable domain, in which reference TRBV7-3 and TRBJ2-1 provide the parts outside the CDR3, is GAGVSQTPSNKVTEKGKYVELRCDPISGHTALYWYRQSLGQGPEFLIYFQGTGAADDSGLPNDRFFAVRPEGSVSTLKIQRTERGDSAVYLCASSPGLAGVNEQFFGPGTRLTVL.

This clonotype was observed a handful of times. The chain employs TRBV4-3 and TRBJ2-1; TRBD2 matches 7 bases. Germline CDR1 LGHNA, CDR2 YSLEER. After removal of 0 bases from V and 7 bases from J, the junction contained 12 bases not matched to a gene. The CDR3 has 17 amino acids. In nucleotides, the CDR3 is TGCGCCAGCAGCCAAGATTGGTTGACGGGAGGACGAAATGAGCAGTTCTTC. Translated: CASSQDWLTGGRNEQFF.

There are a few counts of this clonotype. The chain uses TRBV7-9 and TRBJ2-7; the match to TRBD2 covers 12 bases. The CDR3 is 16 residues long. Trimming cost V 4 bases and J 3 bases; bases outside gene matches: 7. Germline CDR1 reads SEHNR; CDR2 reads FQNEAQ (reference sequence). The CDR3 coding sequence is TGTGCCAGCAGCTCAACCCGGACTAGCGGGGTCTACGAGCAGTACTTC. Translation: CASSSTRTSGVYEQYF.

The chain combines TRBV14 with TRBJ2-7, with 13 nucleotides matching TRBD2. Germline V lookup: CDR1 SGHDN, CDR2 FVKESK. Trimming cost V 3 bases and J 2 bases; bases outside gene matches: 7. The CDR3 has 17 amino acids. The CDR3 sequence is CASSQSALAGGTYEQYF. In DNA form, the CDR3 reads TGTGCCAGCAGCCAGAGCGCACTAGCGGGGGGGACCTACGAGCAGTACTTC.

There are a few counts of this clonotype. CDR3 DNA sequence: TGTGCCAGCAGTAATTTAGGAGGGGTCAACACCGGGGAGCTGTTTTTT. Translating gives CASSNLGGVNTGELFF. The chain links TRBV28 to TRBJ2-2; a possible D gene is TRBD2 (6 bases). Looked up from germline, CDR1 is MDHEN and CDR2 is SYDVKM. The CDR3 consists of 16 residues. The ends were cut back, 5 bases at V and 2 bases at J, with 15 bases in the middle. The variable domain in full, completed from reference TRBV28 and TRBJ2-2, reads DVKVTQSSRYLVKRTGEKVFLECVQDMDHENMFWYRQDPGLGLRLIYFSYDVKMKEKGDIPEGYSVSREKKERFSLILESASTNQTSMYLCASSNLGGVNTGELFFGEGSRLTVL.

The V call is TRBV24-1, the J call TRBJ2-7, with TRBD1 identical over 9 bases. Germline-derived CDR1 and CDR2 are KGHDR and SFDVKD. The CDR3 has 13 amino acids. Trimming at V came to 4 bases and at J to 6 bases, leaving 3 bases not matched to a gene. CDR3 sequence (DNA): TGTGCCACCAGTGAGTTGGACAGGGGCGAGCAGTACTTC. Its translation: CATSELDRGEQYF.

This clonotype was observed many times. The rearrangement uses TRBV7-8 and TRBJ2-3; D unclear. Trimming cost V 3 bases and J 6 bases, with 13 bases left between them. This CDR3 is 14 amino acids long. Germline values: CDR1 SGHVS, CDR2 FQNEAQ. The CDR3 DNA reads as TGTGCCAGCAGCTTCAGTGGATCTACGGATACGCAGTATTTT. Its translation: CASSFSGSTDTQYF.

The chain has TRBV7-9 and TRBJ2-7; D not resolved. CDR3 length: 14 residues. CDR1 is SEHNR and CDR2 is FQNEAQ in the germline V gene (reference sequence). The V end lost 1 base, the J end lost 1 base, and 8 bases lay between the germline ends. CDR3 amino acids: CASSLGLASYEQYF. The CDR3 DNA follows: TGTGCCAGCAGCTTAGGGCTCGCATCCTACGAGCAGTACTTC.